What follows are 4 T cell receptor beta chains derived from one specimen sequenced in a study of blood T cell repertoires in COVID-19. Data came from immunoSEQ multiplex PCR; TCRdb stores just in-frame clones and leaves some out. The profile shows about 290,000 clones, under 90% of them singletons. Sequencing was performed on PBMCs or T cells enriched from blood (not recorded which). Every receptor here comes from a woman aged 40 to 49 who had recovered from COVID-19.

This chain connects TRBV5-1 to TRBJ1-5, with 7 bases lining up with TRBD1. V shed 7 bases and J 6 bases; nucleotides not matched to a gene: 7. The length of the CDR3 is 13 residues. The germline V gene encodes CDR1 SGHRS and CDR2 YFSETQ. CDR3 protein: CASSQGLGQPQHF. The CDR3 DNA reads as TGCGCCAGCTCACAGGGGCTGGGTCAGCCCCAGCATTTT.

The V gene is TRBV7-9, the J gene TRBJ1-5, with TRBD1 as a possible D gene (6 bases). The CDR3 has 14 amino acids. Trimming removed 5 bases from V and 5 bases from J, with 13 bases in between. Per the germline V gene, CDR1 is SEHNR and CDR2 is FQNEAQ (reference sequence). The CDR3 reads CASSPTGLDQPQHF. The CDR3 DNA reads as TGTGCCAGCAGCCCTACAGGGTTAGATCAGCCCCAGCATTTT.

The V and J genes are TRBV25-1 and TRBJ1-1, with a possible D match to TRBD1 (5 bases). In germline, CDR1 is MGHDK, CDR2 SYGVNS. Trimming shortened V by 3 bases and J by 0 bases, and 14 bases separated the two germline ends. The CDR3 spans 16 residues. This chain's CDR3 is CASSDVTGRMNTEAFF. The CDR3 nucleotides read TGTGCCAGCAGTGACGTTACAGGACGCATGAACACTGAAGCTTTCTTT.

The rearrangement joins TRBV3-1 (or the pseudogene TRBV3-2) to TRBJ2-7; D may be TRBD1 (5 bases). With 0 bases removed from V and 3 bases from J, the gap between germline ends came to 6 bases. Per germline, CDR1 LGHDT and CDR2 YNNKEL (reference sequence). The length of the CDR3 is 13 residues. The CDR3: CASSQDRGYEQYF. CDR3 sequence (DNA): TGTGCCAGCAGCCAAGATAGGGGCTACGAGCAGTACTTC.